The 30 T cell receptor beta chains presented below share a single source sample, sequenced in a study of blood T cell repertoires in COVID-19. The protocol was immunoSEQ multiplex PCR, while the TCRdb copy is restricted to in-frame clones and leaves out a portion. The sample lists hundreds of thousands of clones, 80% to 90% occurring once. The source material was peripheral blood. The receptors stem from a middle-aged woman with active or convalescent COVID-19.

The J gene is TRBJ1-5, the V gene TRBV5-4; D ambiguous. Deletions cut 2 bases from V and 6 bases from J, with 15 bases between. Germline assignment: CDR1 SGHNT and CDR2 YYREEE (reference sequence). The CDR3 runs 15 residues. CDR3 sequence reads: CASSLWAGNRQPQHF. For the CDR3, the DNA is TGTGCCAGCAGCTTATGGGCCGGGAATCGTCAGCCCCAGCATTTT.

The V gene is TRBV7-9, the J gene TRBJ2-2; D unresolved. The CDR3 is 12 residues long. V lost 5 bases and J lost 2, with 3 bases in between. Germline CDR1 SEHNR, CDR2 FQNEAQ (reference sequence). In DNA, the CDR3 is TGTGCCAGCAGCCGTAACACCGGGGAGCTGTTTTTT. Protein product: CASSRNTGELFF.

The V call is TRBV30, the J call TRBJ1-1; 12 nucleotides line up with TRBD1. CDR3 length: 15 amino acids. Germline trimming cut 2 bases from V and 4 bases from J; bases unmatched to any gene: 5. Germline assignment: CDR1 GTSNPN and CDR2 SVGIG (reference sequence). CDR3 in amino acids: CAWSRDRGPGTEAFF. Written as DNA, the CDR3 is TGTGCCTGGAGTAGGGACAGGGGGCCGGGCACTGAAGCTTTCTTT.

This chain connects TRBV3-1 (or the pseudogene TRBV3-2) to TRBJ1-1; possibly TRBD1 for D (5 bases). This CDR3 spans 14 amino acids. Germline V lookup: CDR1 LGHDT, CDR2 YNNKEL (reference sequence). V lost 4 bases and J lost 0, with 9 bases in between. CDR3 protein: CASSRGEVNTEAFF. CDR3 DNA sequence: TGTGCCAGCAGCCGAGGGGAGGTGAACACTGAAGCTTTCTTT.

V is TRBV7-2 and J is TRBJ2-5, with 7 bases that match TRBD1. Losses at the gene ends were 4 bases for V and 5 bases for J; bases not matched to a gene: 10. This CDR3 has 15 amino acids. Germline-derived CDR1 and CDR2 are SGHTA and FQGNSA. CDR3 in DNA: TGTGCCAGCAGCTCCGCAGGGGGTTGGGGGGAGACCCAGTACTTC. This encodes CASSSAGGWGETQYF.

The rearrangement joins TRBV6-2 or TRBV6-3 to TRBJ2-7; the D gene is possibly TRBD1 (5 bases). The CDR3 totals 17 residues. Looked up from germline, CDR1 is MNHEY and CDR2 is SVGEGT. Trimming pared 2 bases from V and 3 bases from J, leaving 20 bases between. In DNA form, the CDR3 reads TGTGCCAGCAGTTACACACCAAACAGGATAATACGCTACGAGCAGTACTTC. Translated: CASSYTPNRIIRYEQYF.

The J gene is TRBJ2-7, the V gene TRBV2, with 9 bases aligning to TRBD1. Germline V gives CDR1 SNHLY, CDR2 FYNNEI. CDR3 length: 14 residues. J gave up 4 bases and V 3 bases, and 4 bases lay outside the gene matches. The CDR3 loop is CASSDGQGRYEQYF. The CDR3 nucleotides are TGTGCCAGCAGTGACGGACAGGGGAGATACGAGCAGTACTTC.

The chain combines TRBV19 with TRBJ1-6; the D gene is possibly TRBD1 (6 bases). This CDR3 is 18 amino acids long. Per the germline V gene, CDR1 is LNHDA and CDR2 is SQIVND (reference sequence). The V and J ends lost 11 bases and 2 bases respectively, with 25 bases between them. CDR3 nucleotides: TGTGCCGGGGGCATTATGTTGGGGGCATACACCTATAATTCACCCCTCCACTTT. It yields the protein CAGGIMLGAYTYNSPLHF.

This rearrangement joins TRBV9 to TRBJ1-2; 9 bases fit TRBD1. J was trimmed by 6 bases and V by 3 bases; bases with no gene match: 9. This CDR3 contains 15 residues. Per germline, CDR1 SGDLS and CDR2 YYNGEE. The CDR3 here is CASSGADRGVDGYTF. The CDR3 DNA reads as TGTGCCAGCAGCGGAGCGGACAGGGGAGTGGATGGCTACACCTTC.

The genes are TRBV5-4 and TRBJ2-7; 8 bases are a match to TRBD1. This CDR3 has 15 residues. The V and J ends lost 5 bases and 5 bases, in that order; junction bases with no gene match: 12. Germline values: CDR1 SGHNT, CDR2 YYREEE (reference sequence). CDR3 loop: CASSFQRTGSNEQYF. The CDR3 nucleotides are TGTGCCAGCAGTTTCCAAAGGACAGGGAGTAACGAGCAGTACTTC.

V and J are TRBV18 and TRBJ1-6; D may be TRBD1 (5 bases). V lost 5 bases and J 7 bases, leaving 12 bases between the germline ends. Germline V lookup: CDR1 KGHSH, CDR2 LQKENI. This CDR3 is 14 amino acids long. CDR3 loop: CASSEQVGNSPLHF. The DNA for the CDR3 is TGTGCCAGCTCAGAACAGGTGGGGAATTCACCCCTCCACTTT.

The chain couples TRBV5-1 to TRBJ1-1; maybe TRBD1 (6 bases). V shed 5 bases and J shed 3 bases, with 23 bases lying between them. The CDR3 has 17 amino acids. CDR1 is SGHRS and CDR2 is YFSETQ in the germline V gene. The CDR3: CASSRVGGRLGYTEAFF. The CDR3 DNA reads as TGCGCCAGCAGTCGGGTCGGGGGGCGTCTCGGGTACACTGAAGCTTTCTTT.

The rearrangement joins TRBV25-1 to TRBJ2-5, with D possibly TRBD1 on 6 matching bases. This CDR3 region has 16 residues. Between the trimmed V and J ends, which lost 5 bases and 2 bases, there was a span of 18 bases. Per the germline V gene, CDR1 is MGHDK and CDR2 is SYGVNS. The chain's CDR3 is CASSLGTTGGQETQYF. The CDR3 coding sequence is TGTGCCAGCAGTCTCGGGACAACAGGCGGGCAAGAGACCCAGTACTTC.

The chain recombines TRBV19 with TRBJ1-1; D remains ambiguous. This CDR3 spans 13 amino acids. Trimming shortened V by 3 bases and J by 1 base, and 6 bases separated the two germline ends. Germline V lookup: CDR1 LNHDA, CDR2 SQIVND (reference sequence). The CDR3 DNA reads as TGTGCCAGTAGTATGGAGGGGAACACTGAAGCTTTCTTT. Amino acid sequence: CASSMEGNTEAFF.

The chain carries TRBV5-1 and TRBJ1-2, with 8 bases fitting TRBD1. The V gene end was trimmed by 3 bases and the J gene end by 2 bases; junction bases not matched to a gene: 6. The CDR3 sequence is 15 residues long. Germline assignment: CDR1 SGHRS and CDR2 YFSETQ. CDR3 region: CASSSQGAKNYGYTF. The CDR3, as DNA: TGCGCCAGCAGCTCCCAGGGGGCGAAGAACTATGGCTACACCTTC.

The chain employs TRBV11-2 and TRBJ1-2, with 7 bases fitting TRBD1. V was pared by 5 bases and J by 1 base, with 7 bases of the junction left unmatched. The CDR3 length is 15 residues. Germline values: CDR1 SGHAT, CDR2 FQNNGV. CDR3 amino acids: CASSPRRDSNYGYTF. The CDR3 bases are TGTGCCAGCAGCCCACGCCGGGACAGTAACTATGGCTACACCTTC.

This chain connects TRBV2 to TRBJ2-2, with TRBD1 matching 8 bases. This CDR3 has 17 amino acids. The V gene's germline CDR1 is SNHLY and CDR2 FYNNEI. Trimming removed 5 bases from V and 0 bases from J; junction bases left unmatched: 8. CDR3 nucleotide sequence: TGTGCCAGCAGTTGGACAGGGCTTAACGCGAACACCGGGGAGCTGTTTTTT. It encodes CASSWTGLNANTGELFF.

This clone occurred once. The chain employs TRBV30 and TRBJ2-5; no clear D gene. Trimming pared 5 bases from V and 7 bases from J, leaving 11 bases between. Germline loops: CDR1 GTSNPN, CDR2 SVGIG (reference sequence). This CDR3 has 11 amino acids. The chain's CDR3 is CAWELTGTQYF. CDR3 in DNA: TGTGCCTGGGAGCTTACCGGGACCCAGTACTTC.

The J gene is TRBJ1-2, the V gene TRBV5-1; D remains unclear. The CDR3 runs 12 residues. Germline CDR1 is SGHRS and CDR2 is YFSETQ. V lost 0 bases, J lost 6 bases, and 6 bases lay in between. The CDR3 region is CASSLDIHGYTF. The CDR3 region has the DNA TGCGCCAGCAGCTTGGACATACATGGCTACACCTTC.

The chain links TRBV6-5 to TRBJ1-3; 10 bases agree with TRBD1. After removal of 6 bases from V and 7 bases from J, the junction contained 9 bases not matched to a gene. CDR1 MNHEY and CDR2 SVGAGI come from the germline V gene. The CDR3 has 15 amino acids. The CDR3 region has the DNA TGTGCCAGCAGGCCGAGGGGACAGGGGTATAACACCATATATTTT. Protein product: CASRPRGQGYNTIYF.

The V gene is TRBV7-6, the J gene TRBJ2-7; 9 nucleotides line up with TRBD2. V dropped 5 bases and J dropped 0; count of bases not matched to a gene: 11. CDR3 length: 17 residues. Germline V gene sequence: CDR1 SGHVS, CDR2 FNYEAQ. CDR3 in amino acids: CASSEGISGGSSYEQYF. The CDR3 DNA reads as TGTGCCAGCAGCGAAGGAATAAGCGGGGGGAGCTCCTACGAGCAGTACTTC.

This chain's CDR3 is CASLDTGGGEKLFF. CDR3 DNA sequence: TGCGCCAGCCTTGATACAGGGGGCGGTGAAAAACTGTTTTTT. V gene TRBV10-2 combines with J gene TRBJ1-4; TRBD1 matches 9 bases. This CDR3 has 14 residues. CDR1 WSHSY and CDR2 SAAADI come from the germline V gene. The trim removed 8 bases at V and 7 bases at J, leaving 8 bases unmatched.

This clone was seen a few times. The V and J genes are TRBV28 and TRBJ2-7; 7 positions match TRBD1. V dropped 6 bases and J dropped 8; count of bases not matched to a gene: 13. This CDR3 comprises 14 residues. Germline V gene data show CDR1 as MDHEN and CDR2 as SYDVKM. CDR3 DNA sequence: TGTGCCAGCAGCCGAGACAGGGTAAGGACGAAGCAGTACTTC. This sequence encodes CASSRDRVRTKQYF. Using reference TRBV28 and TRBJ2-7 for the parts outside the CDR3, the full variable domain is DVKVTQSSRYLVKRTGEKVFLECVQDMDHENMFWYRQDPGLGLRLIYFSYDVKMKEKGDIPEGYSVSREKKERFSLILESASTNQTSMYLCASSRDRVRTKQYFGPGTRLTVT.

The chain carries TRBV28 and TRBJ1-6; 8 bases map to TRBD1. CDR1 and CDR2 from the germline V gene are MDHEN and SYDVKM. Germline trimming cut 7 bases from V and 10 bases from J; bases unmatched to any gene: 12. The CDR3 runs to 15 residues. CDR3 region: CASKIIRTGLSPLHF. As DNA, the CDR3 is TGTGCCAGCAAAATTATCAGGACAGGGTTGTCACCCCTCCACTTT. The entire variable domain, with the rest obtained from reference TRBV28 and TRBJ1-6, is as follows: DVKVTQSSRYLVKRTGEKVFLECVQDMDHENMFWYRQDPGLGLRLIYFSYDVKMKEKGDIPEGYSVSREKKERFSLILESASTNQTSMYLCASKIIRTGLSPLHFGNGTRLTVT.

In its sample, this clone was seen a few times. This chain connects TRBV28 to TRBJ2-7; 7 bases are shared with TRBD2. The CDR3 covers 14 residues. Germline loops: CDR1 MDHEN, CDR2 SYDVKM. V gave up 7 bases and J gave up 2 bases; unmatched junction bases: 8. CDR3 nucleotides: TGTGCCAGCAAATCTGGGGGGGATCCCTACGAGCAGTACTTC. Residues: CASKSGGDPYEQYF.

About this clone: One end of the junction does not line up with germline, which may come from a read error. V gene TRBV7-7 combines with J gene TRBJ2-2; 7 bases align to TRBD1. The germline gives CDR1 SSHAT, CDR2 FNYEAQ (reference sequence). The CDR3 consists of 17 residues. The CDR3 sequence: CASSLAEGQDYTGELFF. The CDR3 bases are TGTGCTAGCAGCTTAGCTGAAGGACAGGACTACACCGGGGAGCTGTTTTTT.

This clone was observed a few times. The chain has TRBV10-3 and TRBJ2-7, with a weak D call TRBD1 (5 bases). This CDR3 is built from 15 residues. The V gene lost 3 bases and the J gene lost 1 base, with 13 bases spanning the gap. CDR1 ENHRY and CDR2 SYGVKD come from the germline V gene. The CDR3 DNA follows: TGTGCCATCAGTGAACGGCAGGGCCTATCCTACGAGCAGTACTTC. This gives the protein CAISERQGLSYEQYF.

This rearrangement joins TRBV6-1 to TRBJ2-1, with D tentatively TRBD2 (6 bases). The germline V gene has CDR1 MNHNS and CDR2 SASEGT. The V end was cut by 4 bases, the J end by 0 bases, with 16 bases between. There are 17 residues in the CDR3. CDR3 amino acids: CASSGGVIPGSYNEQFF. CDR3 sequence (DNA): TGTGCCAGCAGTGGGGGGGTGATACCGGGCTCCTACAATGAGCAGTTCTTC.

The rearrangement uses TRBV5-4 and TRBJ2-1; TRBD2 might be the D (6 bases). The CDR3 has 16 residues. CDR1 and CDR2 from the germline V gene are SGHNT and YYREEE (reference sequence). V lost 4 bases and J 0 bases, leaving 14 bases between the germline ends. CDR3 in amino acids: CASSPSGGSSYNEQFF. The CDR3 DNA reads TGTGCCAGCAGCCCTTCTGGGGGGAGCTCCTACAATGAGCAGTTCTTC.

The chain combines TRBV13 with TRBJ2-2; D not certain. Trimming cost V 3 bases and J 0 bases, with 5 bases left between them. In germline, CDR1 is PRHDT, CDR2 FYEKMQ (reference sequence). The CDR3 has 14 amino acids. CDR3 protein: CASSFRTNTGELFF. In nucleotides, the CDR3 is TGTGCCAGCAGCTTTCGTACGAACACCGGGGAGCTGTTTTTT. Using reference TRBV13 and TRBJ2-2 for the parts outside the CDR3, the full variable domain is AAGVIQSPRHLIKEKRETATLKCYPIPRHDTVYWYQQGPGQDPQFLISFYEKMQSDKGSIPDRFSAQQFSDYHSELNMSSLELGDSALYFCASSFRTNTGELFFGEGSRLTVL.